A selection of T cell receptor beta chains follows, all from one sample in a study of blood T cells in healthy people across ages. Via MiXCR, TCRdb re-called the 5' RACE reads, giving one row per CDR3 protein. The sample consists of fewer than 2,000,000 distinct CDR3 sequences, about 32% of them appearing once. Sequences were obtained from blood. The receptors stem from a woman in her 30s in good health. Both conserved end residues are part of each CDR3. The D gene is left open where the match is weak. Clone size, where shown, is once, few, many, or a class for clones that have expanded.

j_call v_call d_call clone_size cdr3_nt cdr3_aa
TRBJ2-3 TRBV28 - - TGTGCCAGCAGTTCCTCCCCCAGCGGAAACACAGATACGCAGTATTTT CASSSSPSGNTDTQYF
TRBJ1-5 TRBV7-8 TRBD1 - TGTGCCAGCAGCCCCAGTTGGACAGGGGGCGGTCAGCCCCAGCATTTT CASSPSWTGGGQPQHF
TRBJ1-5 TRBV12-3/TRBV12-4 - - TGTGCCAGCAGTTTCGGAGCCCATAGCAATCAGCCCCAGCATTTT CASSFGAHSNQPQHF
TRBJ1-5 TRBV6-5 - few TGTGCCAGCAGTTCCGGAGGGATAAGCAATCAGCCCCAGCATTTT CASSSGGISNQPQHF
TRBJ1-2 TRBV20-1 - - TGCAGTGCTAGAGGAGGGGACAAACCCTATGGCTACACCTTC CSARGGDKPYGYTF
TRBJ2-3 TRBV6-6 TRBD2 few TGTGCCAGCAGTTACTCTAGCGGGGTAGGAGATACGCAGTATTTT CASSYSSGVGDTQYF
TRBJ2-1 TRBV7-6 - - TGTGCCAGCAGCTTAGAGATGAGCGGGACAAACTACAATGAGCAGTTCTTC CASSLEMSGTNYNEQFF
TRBJ1-2 TRBV7-9 - few TGTGCCAGCAGCAAGGGGATGGGCTATGGCTACACCTTC CASSKGMGYGYTF
TRBJ2-2 TRBV12-3/TRBV12-4 - - TGTGCCAGCAGCCCCCAGAACGTCCCCACCGGGGAGCTGTTTTTT CASSPQNVPTGELFF
TRBJ2-1 TRBV9 TRBD2 - TGTGCCAGCAGCGTACATGGACTAGCGGGAGGTGGGTCCTACAATGAGCAGTTCTTC CASSVHGLAGGGSYNEQFF
TRBJ2-1 TRBV5-1 - few TGCGCCAGCAGCTTCATCGGCGTGGAGCAGTTCTTC CASSFIGVEQFF
TRBJ1-5 TRBV6-1 - few TGTGCCAGCAGGCCTTCCTGGGGATTAGTTCAGCCCCAGCATTTT CASRPSWGLVQPQHF
TRBJ1-5 TRBV20-1 TRBD1 - TGCAGTGCTAGAGAAATGACGGGACAGGGTAGCAATCAGCCCCAGCATTTT CSAREMTGQGSNQPQHF
TRBJ2-7 TRBV7-9 TRBD1 few TGTGCCAGCAGCTTAGACGGACAGGGAAAAACCTACGAGCAGTACTTC CASSLDGQGKTYEQYF
TRBJ2-5 TRBV28 TRBD1 few TGTGCCACCAGGGGACAGGTCGTAGAGACCCAGTACTTC CATRGQVVETQYF
TRBJ1-1 TRBV20-1 - - TGCAGTGCTCGAAACCCGGGCGGTAGCACTGAAGCTTTCTTT CSARNPGGSTEAFF
TRBJ2-3 TRBV4-1 - few TGCGCCAGCAGCCAAGTAGGCAGGGTATTGCAGTATTTT CASSQVGRVLQYF
TRBJ2-3 TRBV4-1 TRBD1 many TGCGCCAGCAGCCAACCCGGACAGGGGCGCACAGATACGCAGTATTTT CASSQPGQGRTDTQYF
TRBJ2-7 TRBV28 TRBD2 - TGTGCCAGCAGGTCCGGGACTACCGCCTACGAGCAGTACTTC CASRSGTTAYEQYF
TRBJ2-7 TRBV20-1 TRBD2 - TGCAGTGCTAGGAAGGTCAGCGGGGGCTTGGCCTACGAGCAGTACTTC CSARKVSGGLAYEQYF
TRBJ2-5 TRBV6-1 - - TGTGCCAGCTCCGAGTCTCTAGCGAGAAGACAAGAGACCCAGTACTTC CASSESLARRQETQYF
TRBJ2-7 TRBV20-1 - - TGCAGTGCTAGAAGTCCAGTTTCCTACGAGCAGTACTTC CSARSPVSYEQYF